This TCR beta chain was recovered during a study of lung T cells in sarcoidosis with Löfgren's syndrome. Trimming removed 4 bases from V and 8 bases from J, with 18 bases in between. CDR1 is SGHRS, CDR2 YFSETQ, per germline. This CDR3 is 14 amino acids long. With respect to this clonotype: This could be a read error, since a much larger clone is one nucleotide away.

TCRdb processed the reads anew with MiXCR; each CDR3 protein has one entry. The profile shows roughly 7,800 distinct CDR3 sequences, approximately 21% of them singletons. The receptor's source is a human donor with sarcoidosis (Löfgren's syndrome or another form), or a control subject (not recorded which). The specimen sequenced was CD4+ T cells from bronchoalveolar lavage fluid. The chain uses TRBV5-1 and TRBJ1-2; a possible D gene is TRBD1 (5 bases). Written as DNA, the CDR3 is TGCGCCAGCAGCGTGGCCGGGGCTTCTGGAGGCTACACCTTC. Translated, it gives CASSVAGASGGYTF.